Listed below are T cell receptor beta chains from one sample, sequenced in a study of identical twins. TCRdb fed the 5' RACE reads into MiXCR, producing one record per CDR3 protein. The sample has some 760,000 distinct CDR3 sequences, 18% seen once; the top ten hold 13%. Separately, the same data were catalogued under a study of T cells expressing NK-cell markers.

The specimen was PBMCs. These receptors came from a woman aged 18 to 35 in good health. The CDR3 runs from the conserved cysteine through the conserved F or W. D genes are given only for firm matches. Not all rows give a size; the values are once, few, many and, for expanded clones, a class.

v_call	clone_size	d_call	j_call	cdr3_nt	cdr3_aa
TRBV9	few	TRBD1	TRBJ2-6	TGTGCCAGCGGGACAGGCAAAGACTCTGGGGCCAACGTCCTGACTTTC	CASGTGKDSGANVLTF
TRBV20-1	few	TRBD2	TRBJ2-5	TGCAGTGCTCGGCGGGGGTATCAAGAGACCCAGTACTTC	CSARRGYQETQYF
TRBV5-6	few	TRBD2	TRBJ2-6	TGTGCCAGCAGCTTGGGGACTAGAAACGTCCTGACTTTC	CASSLGTRNVLTF
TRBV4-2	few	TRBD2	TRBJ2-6	TGTGCCAGCAGCCAAGCTTTCGGGGGGGCCGGTGGGGCCAACGTCCTGACTTTC	CASSQAFGGAGGANVLTF
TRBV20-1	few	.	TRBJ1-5	TGCAGTGTGGAAGGTAGCAATCAGCCCCAGCATTTT	CSVEGSNQPQHF
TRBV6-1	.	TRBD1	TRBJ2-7	TGTGCCAGCAGAGCCAGGGGGCTCGCCCCCTACGAGCAGTACTTC	CASRARGLAPYEQYF
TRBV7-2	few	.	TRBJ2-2	TGTGCCAGCAGCTTAGCGAAGGGCGGGGAGCTGTTTTTT	CASSLAKGGELFF
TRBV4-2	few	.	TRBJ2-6	TGTGCCAGCAGCCAGCGGATCTCTGGGGCCAACGTCCTGACTTTC	CASSQRISGANVLTF
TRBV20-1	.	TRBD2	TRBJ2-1	TGCAGTGTCCTTGGACTAGCGGCCTACAATGAGCAGTTCTTC	CSVLGLAAYNEQFF
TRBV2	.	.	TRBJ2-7	TGTGCCAGCAGTGATCTCTCGGGCATACGCTACGAGCAGTACTTC	CASSDLSGIRYEQYF
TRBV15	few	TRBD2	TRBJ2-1	TGTGCCACCAGCAGAGATATAGGACTAGCGAGGGACAATGAGCAGTTCTTC	CATSRDIGLARDNEQFF